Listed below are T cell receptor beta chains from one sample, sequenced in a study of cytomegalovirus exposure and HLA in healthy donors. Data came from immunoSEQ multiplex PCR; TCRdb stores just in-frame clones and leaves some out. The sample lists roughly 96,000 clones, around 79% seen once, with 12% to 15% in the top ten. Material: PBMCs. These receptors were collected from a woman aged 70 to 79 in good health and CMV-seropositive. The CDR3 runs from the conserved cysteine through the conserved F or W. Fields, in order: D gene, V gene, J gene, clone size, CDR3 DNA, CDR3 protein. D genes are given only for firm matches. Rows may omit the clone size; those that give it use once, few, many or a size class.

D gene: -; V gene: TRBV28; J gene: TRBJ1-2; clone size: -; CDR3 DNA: TGTGCCAGCAGTCAAAACTATGGCTACACCTTC; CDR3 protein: CASSQNYGYTF
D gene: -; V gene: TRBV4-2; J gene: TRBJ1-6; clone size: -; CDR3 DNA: TGTGCCAGCAGCCAAACGGGAGATAATTCACCCCTCCACTTT; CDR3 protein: CASSQTGDNSPLHF
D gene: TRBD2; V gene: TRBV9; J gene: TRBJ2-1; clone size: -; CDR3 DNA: TGTGCCAGCAGCGGGGGACTAGCGGGAGGTGAGCAGTTCTTC; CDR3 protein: CASSGGLAGGEQFF
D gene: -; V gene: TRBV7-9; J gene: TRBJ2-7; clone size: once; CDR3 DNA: TGTGCCAGCAGCCCTGACGGGTACGAGCAGTACTTC; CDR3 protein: CASSPDGYEQYF
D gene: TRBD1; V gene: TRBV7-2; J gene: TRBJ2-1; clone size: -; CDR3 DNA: TGTGCCAGCAGCCCGCGGACAGGGGATGAGCAGTTCTTC; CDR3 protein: CASSPRTGDEQFF
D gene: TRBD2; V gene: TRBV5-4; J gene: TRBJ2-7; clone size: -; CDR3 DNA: TGTGCCAGCAGCTTGGGGACTAGCGGGAGGGCCGTGTACGAGCAGTACTTC; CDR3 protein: CASSLGTSGRAVYEQYF
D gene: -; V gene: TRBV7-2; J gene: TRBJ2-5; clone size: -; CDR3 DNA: TGTGCCAGCAGCTCCGCCCCCGGCAGGGGACACCAAGAGACCCAGTACTTC; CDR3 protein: CASSSAPGRGHQETQYF
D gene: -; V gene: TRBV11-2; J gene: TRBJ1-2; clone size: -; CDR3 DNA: TGTGCCAGCAGCTCCCCGAGATCTCGCGGCTACACCTTC; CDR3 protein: CASSSPRSRGYTF
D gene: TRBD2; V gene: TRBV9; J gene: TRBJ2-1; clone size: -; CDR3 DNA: TGTGCCAGCAGCGGGACTAGCGGGACCTACAATGAGCAGTTCTTC; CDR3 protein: CASSGTSGTYNEQFF
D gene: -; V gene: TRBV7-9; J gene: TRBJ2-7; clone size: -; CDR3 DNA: TGTGCCAGCAGCTTCCCTGTGTCCTACGAGCAGTACTTC; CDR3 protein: CASSFPVSYEQYF
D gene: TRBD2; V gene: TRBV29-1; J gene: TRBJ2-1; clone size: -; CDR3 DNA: TGCAGCGTGACTAGCGGGGCACCGGGCAATGAGCAGTTCTTC; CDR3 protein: CSVTSGAPGNEQFF
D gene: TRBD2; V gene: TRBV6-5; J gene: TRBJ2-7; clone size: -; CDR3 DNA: TGTGCCAGCAGTTACGGTGGAGCGGGAGAGGTCGAGCAGTACTTC; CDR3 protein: CASSYGGAGEVEQYF
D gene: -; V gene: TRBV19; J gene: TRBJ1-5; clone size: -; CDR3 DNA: TGTGCCAGTAGTATCCCTAACCGGGACATAAATCAGCCCCAGCATTTT; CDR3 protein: CASSIPNRDINQPQHF
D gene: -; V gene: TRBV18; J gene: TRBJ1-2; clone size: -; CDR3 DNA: TGTGCCAGCTCACTTATACGGGCAGGGCTTAACTATGGCTACACCTTC; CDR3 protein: CASSLIRAGLNYGYTF
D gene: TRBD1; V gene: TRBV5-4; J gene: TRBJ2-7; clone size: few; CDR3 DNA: TGTGCCAGCAGCTTGGCCTTCGGGACAGGAGGGTACGAGCAGTACTTC; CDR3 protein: CASSLAFGTGGYEQYF
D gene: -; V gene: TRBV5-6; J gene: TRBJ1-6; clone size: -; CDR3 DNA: TGTGCCAGCAGCTCCACCCAGACACCTGGGGCTTCACCCCTCCACTTT; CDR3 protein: CASSSTQTPGASPLHF
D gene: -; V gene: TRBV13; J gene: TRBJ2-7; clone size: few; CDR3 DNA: TGTGCCAGCAGCTTGAGAACAGGCTCCTACGAGCAGTACTTC; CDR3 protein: CASSLRTGSYEQYF
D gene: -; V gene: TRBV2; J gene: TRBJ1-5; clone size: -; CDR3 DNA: TGTGCCAGCTCCGGGTCGTTGGTAGGTAATCAGCCCCAGCATTTT; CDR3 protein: CASSGSLVGNQPQHF
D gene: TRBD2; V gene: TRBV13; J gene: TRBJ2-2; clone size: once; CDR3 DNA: TGTGCCAGCAGCTCCGGGGGAGGGACCGGGGAGCTGTTTTTT; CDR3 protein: CASSSGGGTGELFF
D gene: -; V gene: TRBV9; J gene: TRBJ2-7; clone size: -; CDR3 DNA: TGTGCCAGCAGCGTAGGGGGGCCCGGGACGAACGAGCAGTACTTC; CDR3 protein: CASSVGGPGTNEQYF
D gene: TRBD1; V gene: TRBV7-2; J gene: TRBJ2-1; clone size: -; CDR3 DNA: TGTGCCAGCAGCTCCGCCGGACAGGGCTACAATGAGCAGTTCTTC; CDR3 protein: CASSSAGQGYNEQFF
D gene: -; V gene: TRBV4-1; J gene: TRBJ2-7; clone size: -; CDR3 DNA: TGCGCCAGCAGCCAAAGCGGGCACAGCTCCTACGAGCAGTACTTC; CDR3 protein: CASSQSGHSSYEQYF
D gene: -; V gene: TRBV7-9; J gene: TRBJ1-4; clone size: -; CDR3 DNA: TGTGCCAGCAGCTCCAGGGGTAGGGTTGAAAAACTGTTTTTT; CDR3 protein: CASSSRGRVEKLFF
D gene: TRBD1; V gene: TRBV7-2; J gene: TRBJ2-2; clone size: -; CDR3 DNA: TGTGCCAGCAGCCCGACAGGGTACGGGGAGCTGTTTTTT; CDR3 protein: CASSPTGYGELFF
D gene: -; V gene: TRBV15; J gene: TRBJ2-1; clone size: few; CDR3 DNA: TGTGCCACCAGCAATACAGGGAGACGTGGGCGAAATGAGCAGTTCTTC; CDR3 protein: CATSNTGRRGRNEQFF
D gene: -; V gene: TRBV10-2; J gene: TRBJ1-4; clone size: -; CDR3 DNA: TGCGCCAGCAGCCAGGGTACTAATGAAAAACTGTTTTTT; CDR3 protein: CASSQGTNEKLFF